This entry lists 13 T cell receptor beta chains sequenced from one sample in a study of T cells in Graves' hyperthyroidism and ophthalmopathy. Amplified TCR beta CDR3 regions derived from RNA transcripts. Initially, a first-round RT-PCR of the TCR CDR3 employed the HTBI primer set. TCRdb re-called the multiplex PCR reads through MiXCR, storing one row per CDR3 protein. The table has 500,000 to 700,000 distinct CDR3 sequences, 16% seen once. Sequencing was carried out using blood. All receptors come from a woman aged 18-30 years with Graves' hyperthyroidism.

In this sample, this clonotype turned up many times. V usage is TRBV2 and J usage is TRBJ1-1; D call uncertain. Germline lookup yields CDR1 SNHLY and CDR2 FYNNEI. The CDR3 runs to 14 residues. The V gene lost 2 bases and the J gene lost 1 base, with 8 bases spanning the gap. The CDR3 DNA reads TGTGCCAGCAGTGAAAGTCCCCCGAACACTGAAGCTTTCTTT. Translated: CASSESPPNTEAFF. The whole variable domain, remainder taken from reference TRBV2 and TRBJ1-1, is EPEVTQTPSHQVTQMGQEVILRCVPISNHLYFYWYRQILGQKVEFLVSFYNNEISEKSEIFDDQFSVERPDGSNFTLKIRSTKLEDSAMYFCASSESPPNTEAFFGQGTRLTVV.

This clonotype was seen repeatedly, ten times or more. The V call is TRBV12-3 or TRBV12-4, the J call TRBJ2-7, with D perhaps matching TRBD1 (5 bases). CDR3 size: 12 residues. Trimming stripped 5 bases from V and 5 bases from J, with 10 bases between. The CDR3 loop is CASSGRGDEQYF. For the CDR3, the DNA is TGTGCCAGCAGTGGAAGGGGCGACGAGCAGTACTTC.

This clonotype was found a few times. CDR3 coding DNA: TGTGCCATTGGACAGTCCTCTGGAAACACCATATATTTT. Translating it yields CAIGQSSGNTIYF. The genes are TRBV10-3 and TRBJ1-3; possibly TRBD1 for D (6 bases). Trimming shortened V by 9 bases and J by 0 bases, and 9 bases separated the two germline ends. The CDR3 has 13 residues. The germline V gene encodes CDR1 ENHRY and CDR2 SYGVKD.

About this clonotype: Possible read error: a much larger clone is one base away. This CDR3 fails to terminate in the conserved phenylalanine or tryptophan, so it likely reflects a read error. V is TRBV27 and J is TRBJ2-1, with D maybe TRBD2 (6 bases). Trimming pared 6 bases from V and 10 bases from J, leaving 19 bases between. The CDR3 consists of 14 residues. Looked up from germline, CDR1 is MNHEY and CDR2 is SMNVEV (reference sequence). The CDR3 reads CASRPRRGLEEQFS. The CDR3 DNA reads TGTGCCAGCAGGCCTAGGAGGGGCCTAGAGGAGCAGTTCTCC.

This clonotype was picked up many times. In DNA, the CDR3 is TGCGCCAGCAGCTTGGCGGCCGGCACAGATACGCAGTATTTT. Its translation: CASSLAAGTDTQYF. The J gene is TRBJ2-3, the V gene TRBV5-1; unclear D gene. The CDR3 covers 14 residues. The V gene's germline CDR1 is SGHRS and CDR2 YFSETQ. Between the trimmed V and J ends, which lost 0 bases and 1 base, there was a span of 6 bases.

This clonotype was found many times. The chain combines TRBV11-2 with TRBJ2-5, with D perhaps being TRBD1 or TRBD2 (5 bases each). Germline V lookup: CDR1 SGHAT, CDR2 FQNNGV. This CDR3 has 13 residues. Trimming cost V 8 bases and J 0 bases, with 10 bases left between them. The CDR3 bases are TGTGCCAGCGGGGGAGAGAACCAAGAGACCCAGTACTTC. This codes for CASGGENQETQYF.

This clonotype came up many times. The rearrangement links TRBV19 to TRBJ1-5; D is undetermined. CDR1 is LNHDA and CDR2 is SQIVND in the germline V gene (reference sequence). V lost 4 bases to trimming and J lost 0 bases, with 16 bases between them. CDR3 length: 17 amino acids. The CDR3 region is CASSTKTASISNQPQHF. The CDR3 nucleotides read TGTGCCAGTAGTACTAAGACCGCTTCGATTAGCAATCAGCCCCAGCATTTT.

This clonotype was seen more than once but under ten times. The CDR3 here is CAISDLGRGTQYF. CDR3 DNA sequence: TGTGCCATCAGTGATTTAGGGCGCGGGACCCAGTACTTC. The rearrangement uses TRBV10-3 and TRBJ2-5; no reliable D call. Trimming shortened V by 3 bases and J by 7 bases, and 12 bases separated the two germline ends. CDR3 length: 13 amino acids. The germline V gene has CDR1 ENHRY and CDR2 SYGVKD.

This clonotype came up many times. V and J are TRBV20-1 and TRBJ2-3; 8 bases align to TRBD1. Trimming cost V 6 bases and J 2 bases; bases outside gene matches: 10. CDR1 is DFQATT, CDR2 SNEGSKA, per germline (reference sequence). This CDR3 comprises 15 residues. The CDR3 DNA sequence: TGCAGTGCGCTCTCCGGACAGGGCAACACAGATACGCAGTATTTT. Translating gives CSALSGQGNTDTQYF.

This clonotype was detected a few times. The rearrangement joins TRBV6-1 to TRBJ2-1; no firm D call. V was clipped by 7 bases and J by 5 bases, with 9 bases between them. The CDR3 has 12 residues. Germline loops: CDR1 MNHNS, CDR2 SASEGT. Written as DNA, the CDR3 is TGTGCCAGCACCCGCTCTGACAATGAGCAGTTCTTC. Its protein product is CASTRSDNEQFF.

This clonotype was found many times. The V call is TRBV12-3 or TRBV12-4, the J call TRBJ2-2, with 11 bases lining up with TRBD2. The trim removed 6 bases at V and 0 bases at J, leaving 12 bases unmatched. The CDR3 contains 19 residues. CDR3 region: CASSPETSSGRTNTGELFF. Written as DNA, the CDR3 is TGTGCCAGCAGCCCCGAGACTTCTAGCGGGAGGACGAACACCGGGGAGCTGTTTTTT.

The chain couples TRBV27 to TRBJ2-7; possible D gene TRBD2, 5 bases. Looked up from germline, CDR1 is MNHEY and CDR2 is SMNVEV (reference sequence). This CDR3 is 15 amino acids long. V was clipped by 3 bases and J by 3 bases, with 15 bases between them. This chain's CDR3 is CASSFGLNQDYEQYF. The DNA for the CDR3 is TGTGCCAGCAGTTTCGGACTGAATCAAGACTACGAGCAGTACTTC.

This clonotype was counted ten times or more. The J gene is TRBJ2-3, the V gene TRBV2; D is perhaps TRBD2 (5 bases). CDR3 length: 12 amino acids. CDR1 SNHLY and CDR2 FYNNEI come from the germline V gene. V dropped 2 bases and J dropped 10 bases, with 10 bases sitting between them. The CDR3 DNA follows: TGTGCCAGCAGTGAAATAGGGAGCTCGCAGTATTTT. Its protein is CASSEIGSSQYF. Using reference TRBV2 and TRBJ2-3 for the parts outside the CDR3, the full variable domain is EPEVTQTPSHQVTQMGQEVILRCVPISNHLYFYWYRQILGQKVEFLVSFYNNEISEKSEIFDDQFSVERPDGSNFTLKIRSTKLEDSAMYFCASSEIGSSQYFGPGTRLTVL.